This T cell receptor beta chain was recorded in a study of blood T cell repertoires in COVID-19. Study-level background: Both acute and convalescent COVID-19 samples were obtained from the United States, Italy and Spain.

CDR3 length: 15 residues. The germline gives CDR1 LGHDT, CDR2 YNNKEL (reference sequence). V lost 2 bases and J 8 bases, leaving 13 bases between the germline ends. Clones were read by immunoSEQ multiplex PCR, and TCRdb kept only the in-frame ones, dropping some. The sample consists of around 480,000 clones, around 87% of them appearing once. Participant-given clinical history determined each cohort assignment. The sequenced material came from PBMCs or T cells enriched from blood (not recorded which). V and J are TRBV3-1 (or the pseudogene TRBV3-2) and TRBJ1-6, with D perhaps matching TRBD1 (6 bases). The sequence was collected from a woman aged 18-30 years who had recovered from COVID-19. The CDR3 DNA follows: TGTGCCAGCAGCCAACATAACAGGGATGATTCACCCCTCCACTTT. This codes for CASSQHNRDDSPLHF.